This TCR beta chain originates from a study of cytomegalovirus exposure and HLA in healthy donors. General study results and limits: Rarity held for most TCR sequences, but there were some public TCRs that occurred in many donors. A later analysis linked a missense variant in DCLRE1C to the trimming of TCR beta V and J genes. CMV antigen specificity of a few CMV-associated chains was confirmed in vitro.

Primers included in the PCR were 60 Vbeta and 13 Jbeta primers. Data came from immunoSEQ multiplex PCR; TCRdb stores just in-frame clones and leaves some out. The profile shows around 140,000 clones, about 8.9% of them singletons. This CDR3 has 14 amino acids. CDR1 and CDR2 from the germline V gene are GTSNPN and SVGIG (reference sequence). Trimming cost V 8 bases and J 0 bases, with 14 bases left between them. Concerning this clone itself: Its specificity is unknown.

The source of this sequence is a man aged 50 to 59 in good health and CMV-seronegative. The chain combines TRBV30 with TRBJ1-3, with a tentative D call TRBD1 (5 bases). Source material: PBMCs. CDR3 residues: CAASPGDSGNTIYF. The CDR3 coding sequence is TGTGCCGCCTCACCGGGGGACTCTGGAAACACCATATATTTT. The variable domain in full, with the rest retrieved from reference TRBV30 and TRBJ1-3, is SQTIHQWPATLVQPVGSPLSLECTVEGTSNPNLYWYRQAAGRGLQLLFYSVGIGQISSEVPQNLSASRPQDRQFILSSKKLLLSDSGFYLCAASPGDSGNTIYFGEGSWLTVV.